This T cell receptor (beta chain) originates from a study of T cell responses to AZD1222 COVID-19 vaccine (dated by TCRdb to about 2021). Background for the entire study: A total of over 230 trial participants underwent TCR sequencing, of whom some 210 received two doses of AZD1222 and approximately 25 received two doses of the MenACWY control vaccine. Trial participants were enrolled into age subgroups of 18-55, 56-69 and 70-plus years, which contained 148, 28 and 57 TCR-sequenced participants, respectively. What the research found in general, with its limitations: Conclusions about previously exposed vaccinees are limited because only a handful of AZD1222 recipients were SARS-CoV-2 seropositive at baseline. Because no day 14 peak-response samples were available, the repertoires could be characterized only after the peak T cell response. Reportedly, almost half of the unique spike-specific TCRs recognized epitopes lying outside the regions that are mutated in the B.1.351 and B.1.1.7 variants. After two AZD1222 doses, spike-specific TCR breadth and depth were significantly higher than at day 0 and than in MenACWY recipients. The whole spike protein was spanned by vaccine-associated CD4 TCRs, and dominant responses were seen in regions 160-218 and 743-854. The 56-69-year group was small, and its depth increase did not reach significance, likely because of low power. Most participants were white British and females outnumbered males, and the authors suggested that clonal diversity may have been underestimated.

This sample's time point label indicates: about 28 days (+/-7) after the second vaccine dose. AZD1222 recipients given second doses at about 4 weeks or at about 12 weeks were pooled, since spike-specific TCR depth and breadth were not found to differ between the two schedules. Samples from vaccinated people were obtained from the UK trials COV001 and COV002, which included a single-blind randomized controlled phase 2/3 trial of AZD1222 (ChAdOx1 nCoV-19) in healthy adults. For TCRbeta chain sequencing, PBMC samples were collected from trial participants at day 0 and at day 28 after the second dose. Its CDR3 holds 14 amino acids, cysteine through phenylalanine. The only DNA kept is the CDR3, 42 bases in frame from the first base. The germline V gene provides CDR1 MRHNA and CDR2 SNTAGT. The V and J ends are trimmed by 0 bases and 8 bases, leaving 13 bases between them. The CDR3 regions of human TCRbeta chains were analyzed by immunosequencing. Turning to the authors' computational methods: TCRs in the repertoires were compared against a reference library of SARS-CoV-2-specific TCRs that had been generated with the MIRA antigen-specificity platform. Breadth meant the fraction of unique TCRs that were SARS-CoV-2-associated, whereas depth meant the fraction of total T cells that were SARS-CoV-2-associated. Using the MIRA data, every spike-specific TCR was mapped to the spike region that the TCR reacted to and assigned to either a CD4 or a CD8 class. Log10-transformed breadth and depth values were compared by one-way ANOVA with Sidak's multiple comparisons tests. TCRdb took over this immuneACCESS table, retaining in-frame rearrangements with V and J assigned. Such tables are incomplete; in checked studies, under half of the missing clones stem from an unresolved V gene, and the remainder is unexplained. V and J calls and clone size are copied from that table; D and trimming were computed from the DNA. This sample is represented by around 200,000 clones; approximately 94% of them were singletons. Clones ranked in the top ten supply more than 1.5% of the sample.

With respect to this clone: Its antigen remains undetermined. No base-level quality is on record; no much larger clone is a single base apart.

The sequence derives from an adult who received the AZD1222 COVID-19 vaccine. The input for sequencing was peripheral blood, taken 28 days after the second AZD1222 dose. The sequence joins TRBV6-4 to TRBJ1-2; the D gene is perhaps TRBD1, from 6 matching bases. The CDR3 sequence is CASSDSSGARGYTF. The DNA sequence reads TGTGCCAGCAGTGACTCGTCAGGGGCGCGGGGCTACACCTTC.